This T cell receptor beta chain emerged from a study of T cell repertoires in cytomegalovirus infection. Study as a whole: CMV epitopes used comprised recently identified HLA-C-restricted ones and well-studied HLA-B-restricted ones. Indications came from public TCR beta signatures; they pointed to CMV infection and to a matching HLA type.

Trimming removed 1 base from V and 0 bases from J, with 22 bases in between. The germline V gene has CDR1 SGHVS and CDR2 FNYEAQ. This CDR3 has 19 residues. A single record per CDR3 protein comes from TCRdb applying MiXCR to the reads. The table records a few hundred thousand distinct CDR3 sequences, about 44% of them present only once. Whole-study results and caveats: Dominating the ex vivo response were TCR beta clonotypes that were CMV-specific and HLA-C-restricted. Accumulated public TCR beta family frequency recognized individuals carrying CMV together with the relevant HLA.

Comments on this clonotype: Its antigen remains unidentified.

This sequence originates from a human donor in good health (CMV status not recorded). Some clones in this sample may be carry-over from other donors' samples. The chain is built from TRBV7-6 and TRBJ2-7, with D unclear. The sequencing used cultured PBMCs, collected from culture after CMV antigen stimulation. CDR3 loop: CASSLVRARTVLFSYEQYF. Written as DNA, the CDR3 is TGTGCCAGCAGCTTAGTGCGTGCCAGGACGGTCCTGTTCTCCTACGAGCAGTACTTC.